This entry is about one T cell receptor beta chain. What it recognizes is unknown. This sample is drawn from a study of cytomegalovirus exposure and HLA in healthy donors. Trimming took 1 base from V and 0 from J, leaving 8 bases between them. In germline, CDR1 is LNHNV, CDR2 YYDKDF (reference sequence). The CDR3 runs 15 residues. General study findings and limits: An analysis was carried out later, and it reportedly showed fewer N-insertions in an Asian-associated ancestry cluster than the approximately 670-donor mean.

Primers included in the PCR were 60 Vbeta and 13 Jbeta primers. Sequenced by immunoSEQ multiplex PCR; TCRdb stores in-frame clones only, minus some. The table records about 150,000 clones, approximately 87% of them present only once. Source material: PBMCs. The receptor comes from a woman in her twenties or thirties in good health and CMV-seronegative. The chain combines TRBV15 with TRBJ2-3, with D maybe TRBD1 (5 bases). CDR3 protein: CATSRVRVSTDTQYF. The CDR3 DNA is TGTGCCACCAGCAGAGTCAGGGTTAGCACAGATACGCAGTATTTT. The full variable domain, rest sourced from reference TRBV15 and TRBJ2-3, is DAMVIQNPRYQVTQFGKPVTLSCSQTLNHNVMYWYQQKSSQAPKLLFHYYDKDFNNEADTPDNFQSRRPNTSFCFLDIRSPGLGDTAMYLCATSRVRVSTDTQYFGPGTRLTVL.